This T cell receptor beta chain was observed in a study of identical twins. Study outcomes and limitations: Its conclusions, products of cross-sectional statistical analysis, did not come from following the same donors.

CDR3 length equals 15 residues. After removal of 5 bases from V and 3 bases from J, the junction contained 10 bases not matched to a gene. Germline CDR1 reads SEHNR; CDR2 reads FQNEAQ (reference sequence). Worth noting for this clonotype: Its antigen is undetermined.

TCRdb reprocessed the 5' RACE reads with MiXCR, giving one entry per CDR3 protein. The sample includes hundreds of thousands of distinct CDR3 sequences, 20% to 25% of them seen just once. The same data also went into a second study, on T cells expressing NK-cell markers. That source notes: From sorted CD3+CD56+NKG2C+, CD3+CD56+NKG2C- and CD3+CD56-NKG2C+ T cells came the TCR beta repertoires. Of the CD8+ T cells in about 6 donors, roughly 1.0-7.0% belonged to dominant NKG2C+ clonotypes. A handful of donors likewise had their CD3+CD56-NKG2C+ fraction led by these clonotypes.

The sequence was collected from a woman younger than 30 in good health. The chain uses TRBV7-9 and TRBJ2-7, with 7 bases lining up with TRBD2. The specimen sequenced was CD4+ T cells sorted from blood. CDR3 residues: CASSPGGGRDYEQYF. The DNA of the CDR3 is TGTGCCAGCAGCCCTGGGGGAGGGAGAGACTACGAGCAGTACTTC. Combining the CDR3 with reference TRBV7-9 and TRBJ2-7 gives the whole variable domain DTGVSQNPRHKITKRGQNVTFRCDPISEHNRLYWYRQTLGQGPEFLTYFQNEAQLEKSRLLSDRFSAERPKGSFSTLEIQRTEQGDSAMYLCASSPGGGRDYEQYFGPGTRLTVT.